The 18 T cell receptor beta chains in this list originate from one sample, sequenced in a study of cytomegalovirus exposure and HLA in healthy donors (dated by TCRdb to 2016 to 2017). Libraries were built with the immunoSEQ multiplex PCR assay. For the multiplex PCR, a mixture combining 60 forward primers for TCR Vbeta segments and 13 reverse primers for TCR Jbeta segments was used. TCRdb holds this immuneACCESS table with in-frame rearrangements only. Some clones are missing; in checked studies, unresolved V genes explain under half, and the rest has no known cause. In all, the sample holds about 130,000 clones, and 65% to 90% of those were seen once. Less than 1.5% of the sample rests with the top ten. Sequenced material: PBMCs. Receptors were obtained from a girl aged 2 to 10 in good health and CMV-seronegative.

The V gene is TRBV30, the J gene TRBJ2-6, with TRBD2 as a possible D gene (5 bases). CDR3 size: 16 residues. CDR1 is GTSNPN and CDR2 is SVGIG in the germline V gene (reference sequence). V lost 0 bases and J lost 2, with 11 bases in between. The CDR3 region has the DNA TGTGCCTGGAGTGTTAGTAGGAGGACTGGGGCCAACGTCCTGACTTTC. Encoded protein: CAWSVSRRTGANVLTF.

J is TRBJ2-1 and V is TRBV7-3; TRBD2 agrees at 8 bases. The germline CDR1 and CDR2 sequences are SGHTA and FQGTGA. Trimming at V came to 5 bases and at J to 0 bases, leaving 9 bases not matched to a gene. The CDR3 is 17 amino acids. In DNA form, the CDR3 reads TGTGCCAGCAGCATCAGCGGGGGCCCGAGCTCCTACAATGAGCAGTTCTTC. Amino acids: CASSISGGPSSYNEQFF.

This chain connects TRBV7-2 to TRBJ2-4, with no clear D. Trimming stripped 3 bases from V and 0 bases from J, with 6 bases between. The germline CDR1 and CDR2 sequences are SGHTA and FQGNSA. There are 14 residues in the CDR3. CDR3 sequence: CASSLSLAKNIQYF. Here the CDR3 DNA reads TGTGCCAGCAGCTTGAGCTTAGCCAAAAACATTCAGTACTTC. The full variable domain, rest sourced from reference TRBV7-2 and TRBJ2-4, is GAGVSQSPSNKVTEKGKDVELRCDPISGHTALYWYRQSLGQGLEFLIYFQGNSAPDKSGLPSDRFSAERTGGSVSTLTIQRTQQEDSAVYLCASSLSLAKNIQYFGAGTRLSVL.

The chain employs TRBV11-2 and TRBJ2-5; TRBD2 aligns across 11 bases. Germline CDR1 SGHAT, CDR2 FQNNGV. The CDR3 runs to 15 residues. V gave up 8 bases and J gave up 5 bases; unmatched junction bases: 10. CDR3: CASRPTSGRQETQYF. CDR3 in DNA: TGTGCCAGCCGGCCCACTAGCGGGAGACAGGAGACCCAGTACTTC.

This rearrangement joins TRBV7-8 to TRBJ1-5; TRBD1 matches 7 bases. Trimming removed 2 bases from V and 2 bases from J; junction bases left unmatched: 6. Looked up from germline, CDR1 is SGHVS and CDR2 is FQNEAQ. The CDR3 contains 16 residues. In nucleotides, the CDR3 is TGTGCCAGCAGCTTACCCCGGGACAGAGGCAATCAGCCCCAGCATTTT. Protein sequence: CASSLPRDRGNQPQHF.

This sequence joins TRBV5-1 and TRBJ2-3; possibly TRBD1 for D (5 bases). The germline CDR1 and CDR2 sequences are SGHRS and YFSETQ. CDR3 length: 14 residues. V was pared by 5 bases and J by 0 bases, with 10 bases between. The CDR3 bases are TGCGCCAGCAGACAGGCCTCTAGCACAGATACGCAGTATTTT. Protein: CASRQASSTDTQYF.

CDR3 sequence reads: CASSFSGRKETQYF. CDR3 bases: TGTGCCAGCAGCTTTAGCGGGAGAAAAGAGACCCAGTACTTC. This chain joins TRBV5-4 and TRBJ2-5; TRBD2 aligns across 9 bases. J gave up 3 bases and V 2 bases, and 2 bases lay outside the gene matches. Germline V lookup: CDR1 SGHNT, CDR2 YYREEE (reference sequence). This CDR3 region has 14 residues.

The rearrangement links TRBV29-1 to TRBJ1-2; unclear D gene. V was trimmed by 3 bases and J by 0 bases, leaving 14 bases between them. CDR1 is SQVTM, CDR2 ANQGSEA, per germline. The CDR3 spans 15 residues. The CDR3 DNA reads as TGCAGCGTTGACCTCGGGAAAATAGCTAACTATGGCTACACCTTC. As protein: CSVDLGKIANYGYTF.

The chain is built from TRBV2 and TRBJ2-2; D is possibly TRBD1 (6 bases). The tail of the sequence fits TRBJ1-3 better, so the J call may be wrong. The CDR3 loop spans 14 amino acids. The germline gives CDR1 SNHLY, CDR2 FYNNEI. DNA of the CDR3: TGTGCCAGCAGCGGCACAGGGTCTGGAAACACCATATATTTT. It translates to CASSGTGSGNTIYF.

V gene TRBV7-2 combines with J gene TRBJ1-2; 7 nucleotides line up with TRBD1. Germline CDR1 and CDR2: SGHTA and FQGNSA. Trimming cost V 5 bases and J 5 bases; bases outside gene matches: 14. The CDR3 length is 16 residues. The CDR3 region is CASSQPLQGQAYGYTF. The CDR3 bases are TGTGCCAGCAGCCAACCACTACAGGGGCAGGCGTATGGCTACACCTTC.

In DNA form, the CDR3 reads TGCGCCAGCAGCTTTGACAGGTTTAGCACCGGGGAGCTGTTTTTT. Protein product: CASSFDRFSTGELFF. The genes are TRBV5-1 and TRBJ2-2, with D maybe TRBD1 (6 bases). Germline CDR1 SGHRS, CDR2 YFSETQ. The CDR3 is 15 residues long. The ends were cut back, 2 bases at V and 4 bases at J, with 12 bases in the middle.

The chain carries TRBV15 and TRBJ2-1; D possibly corresponds to TRBD2 (5 bases). Germline V gene sequence: CDR1 LNHNV, CDR2 YYDKDF (reference sequence). This CDR3 comprises 15 residues. Trimming took off 0 bases at V and 8 bases at J, with 14 bases between the two ends. CDR3 amino acids: CATSRESGPFYEQFF. The CDR3 DNA sequence: TGTGCCACCAGCAGAGAGAGCGGCCCCTTTTATGAGCAGTTCTTC. Full variable domain (outside the CDR3, taken from reference TRBV15 and TRBJ2-1): DAMVIQNPRYQVTQFGKPVTLSCSQTLNHNVMYWYQQKSSQAPKLLFHYYDKDFNNEADTPDNFQSRRPNTSFCFLDIRSPGLGDTAMYLCATSRESGPFYEQFFGPGTRLTVL.

The V and J genes are TRBV2 and TRBJ2-3, with D possibly being TRBD1 (5 bases). The CDR3 contains 12 residues. V was trimmed by 6 bases and J by 7 bases, leaving 11 bases between them. Germline loops: CDR1 SNHLY, CDR2 FYNNEI. Here the CDR3 DNA reads TGTGCCAGCAGCCAGGGTGTCAATACGCAGTATTTT. Translated, it gives CASSQGVNTQYF.

The chain joins TRBV4-1 to TRBJ1-1, with D maybe TRBD1 (5 bases). V was cut by 1 base and J by 4 bases, with 22 bases left in between. Germline values: CDR1 MGHRA, CDR2 YSYEKL. The CDR3 is 18 residues long. The CDR3 bases are TGCGCCAGCAGCCAAGGGTCGGTCCGCCGGGGGTCTGTCACTGAAGCTTTCTTT. Residues: CASSQGSVRRGSVTEAFF.

In nucleotides, the CDR3 is TGTGCCAGCAGCCTAGAGGCAGGGACCGGGGAGCTGTTTTTT. Translation: CASSLEAGTGELFF. V gene TRBV7-2 combines with J gene TRBJ2-2; maybe TRBD1 (5 bases). Germline-derived CDR1 and CDR2 are SGHTA and FQGNSA. V was clipped by 5 bases and J by 5 bases, with 12 bases between them. The CDR3 is 14 residues long.

The chain couples TRBV5-1 to TRBJ2-3, with 10 positions matching TRBD2. Per the germline V gene, CDR1 is SGHRS and CDR2 is YFSETQ. The CDR3 contains 20 residues. The junction had 20 bases not matched to a gene; V was cut back by 7 bases and J by 0 bases. This CDR3 reads CASEGLAENDTKTSTDTQYF. Written as DNA, the CDR3 is TGCGCCAGCGAAGGACTAGCGGAAAACGATACAAAAACTAGCACAGATACGCAGTATTTT.

The V gene is TRBV27, the J gene TRBJ2-7; 7 positions match TRBD1. Germline CDR1 MNHEY, CDR2 SMNVEV (reference sequence). V dropped 2 bases and J dropped 2; count of bases not matched to a gene: 3. This CDR3 comprises 14 residues. This CDR3 is CASSLAGGPYEQYF. CDR3 in DNA: TGTGCCAGCAGTTTAGCAGGGGGTCCCTACGAGCAGTACTTC.

The J gene is TRBJ2-3, the V gene TRBV11-2; no reliable D call. V lost 1 base and J lost 4, with 6 bases in between. CDR1 and CDR2 from the germline V gene are SGHAT and FQNNGV. The length of the CDR3 is 13 residues. The CDR3 sequence is CASSLVGPDTQYF. CDR3 nucleotide sequence: TGTGCCAGCAGCTTAGTTGGGCCAGATACGCAGTATTTT.